One sample yielded the 4 T cell receptor beta chains listed below, sequenced in a study of blood T cell repertoires in COVID-19. Profiling relied on immunoSEQ multiplex PCR, and the TCRdb table lists in-frame clones only, not all of them. The profile shows 200,000 to 300,000 clones, 81% of them singletons. The sample consisted of peripheral blood. Every receptor here comes from an elderly woman with COVID-19, enrolled during active disease.

The J gene is TRBJ2-3, the V gene TRBV7-2; D perhaps matches TRBD1 (5 bases). V dropped 6 bases and J dropped 9 bases, with 16 bases sitting between them. CDR1 is SGHTA and CDR2 is FQGNSA in the germline V gene. CDR3 size: 13 residues. The CDR3 DNA is TGTGCCAGCAGTATGGGGCCAGCCCGAACGCAGTATTTT. Amino acid sequence: CASSMGPARTQYF.

The chain has TRBV19 and TRBJ1-5; D is unclear. Germline loops: CDR1 LNHDA, CDR2 SQIVND (reference sequence). With 8 bases removed from V and 4 bases from J, the gap between germline ends came to 12 bases. The CDR3 contains 13 residues. The CDR3 is CASSGLANQPQHF. CDR3 sequence (DNA): TGTGCCAGTTCGGGTCTGGCTAATCAGCCCCAGCATTTT.

This clone was seen a few times. The gene calls are TRBV12-3 or TRBV12-4 and TRBJ1-5, with D uncertain. CDR3 length equals 12 residues. Trimming pared 7 bases from V and 5 bases from J, leaving 9 bases between. The DNA for the CDR3 is TGTGCCAGCAATTTTGAGGATCAGCCCCAGCATTTT. Its protein product is CASNFEDQPQHF.

V is TRBV9 and J is TRBJ2-5; 8 positions agree with TRBD2. V gave up 0 bases and J gave up 4 bases; unmatched junction bases: 2. The CDR3 spans 14 residues. CDR1 is SGDLS, CDR2 YYNGEE, per germline. Written as DNA, the CDR3 is TGTGCCAGCAGCGTAGGGGCGGGAGGAGAGACCCAGTACTTC. It specifies CASSVGAGGETQYF.